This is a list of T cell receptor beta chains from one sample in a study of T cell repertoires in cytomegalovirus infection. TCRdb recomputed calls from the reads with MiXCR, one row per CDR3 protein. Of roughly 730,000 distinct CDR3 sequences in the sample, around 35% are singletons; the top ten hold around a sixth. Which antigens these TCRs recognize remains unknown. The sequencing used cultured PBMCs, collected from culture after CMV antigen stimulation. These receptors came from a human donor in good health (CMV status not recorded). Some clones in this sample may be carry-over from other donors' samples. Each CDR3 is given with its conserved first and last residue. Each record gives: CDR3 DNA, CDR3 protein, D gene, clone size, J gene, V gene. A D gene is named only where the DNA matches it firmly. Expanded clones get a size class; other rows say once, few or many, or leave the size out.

DNA: TGTGCCAGCAGCTCCACAGGGATCTATGGCTACACCTTC
CDR3: CASSSTGIYGYTF
D: -
size: -
J: TRBJ1-2
V: TRBV9

DNA: TGTGCCAGCAGCGCCGGGACAATCAATCAGCCCCAGCATTTT
CDR3: CASSAGTINQPQHF
D: -
size: few
J: TRBJ1-5
V: TRBV12-3/TRBV12-4

DNA: TGTGCCAGCACCAAACGGGGGGGGAACACTGAAGCTTTCTTT
CDR3: CASTKRGGNTEAFF
D: -
size: -
J: TRBJ1-1
V: TRBV2

DNA: TGTGCCAGAGGAACGGTAGCGGGAGGGCCTTTATCCGGGGAGCTGTTTTTT
CDR3: CARGTVAGGPLSGELFF
D: TRBD2
size: few
J: TRBJ2-2
V: TRBV2

DNA: TGCAGCGTTGAGGACCTCCAATACAATGAGCAGTTCTTC
CDR3: CSVEDLQYNEQFF
D: -
size: -
J: TRBJ2-1
V: TRBV29-1

DNA: TGTGCCAGCAGCTTAGCCTTGAGCTTTGAAGCTTTCTTT
CDR3: CASSLALSFEAFF
D: -
size: -
J: TRBJ1-1
V: TRBV7-3

DNA: TGCGCCAGCAGCTTGGTATCGGCGGGGCCCTACGAGCAGTACTTC
CDR3: CASSLVSAGPYEQYF
D: -
size: -
J: TRBJ2-7
V: TRBV5-1

DNA: TGTGCCAGCCTAGTGGGGACTGAAGCTTTCTTT
CDR3: CASLVGTEAFF
D: -
size: -
J: TRBJ1-1
V: TRBV11-2

DNA: TGTGCCAGCAGCTACCGGGACGGGATCCACCTACGCAATGAGCAGTTCTTC
CDR3: CASSYRDGIHLRNEQFF
D: -
size: -
J: TRBJ2-1
V: TRBV7-9

DNA: TGTGCCAGTAGTAATCCCCAGGAAGCTAATCAGCCCCAGCATTTT
CDR3: CASSNPQEANQPQHF
D: -
size: -
J: TRBJ1-5
V: TRBV19

DNA: TGCAGTGCTAACGAGTTCGGTCGGGCCGGGGAGCTGTTTTTT
CDR3: CSANEFGRAGELFF
D: -
size: few
J: TRBJ2-2
V: TRBV20-1

DNA: TGTGCCAGCAGCTCCGCCGGGACTAGCCTTAGCACAGATACGCAGTATTTT
CDR3: CASSSAGTSLSTDTQYF
D: TRBD2
size: many
J: TRBJ2-3
V: TRBV7-2

DNA: TGTGCCAGTAGAACAGGGCCCGGGGAGCTGTTTTTT
CDR3: CASRTGPGELFF
D: -
size: few
J: TRBJ2-2
V: TRBV19

DNA: TGTGCCAGCAGCTTCTCCCGGGACGGTAATTCACCCCTCCACTTT
CDR3: CASSFSRDGNSPLHF
D: -
size: few
J: TRBJ1-6
V: TRBV7-2

DNA: TGTGCCACCAGCAGAGATATCGGTGTTAGCGGGCAGTTCTTC
CDR3: CATSRDIGVSGQFF
D: -
size: few
J: TRBJ2-1
V: TRBV15

DNA: TGCAGTGCCCCGCCGGGGGGTGGGGGCCAAGAGACCCAGTACTTC
CDR3: CSAPPGGGGQETQYF
D: TRBD2
size: -
J: TRBJ2-5
V: TRBV20-1

DNA: TGCAGTGCTTCGACGGGCAACTCCTACAATGAGCAGTTCTTC
CDR3: CSASTGNSYNEQFF
D: -
size: -
J: TRBJ2-1
V: TRBV20-1

DNA: TGCGCCAGCAGCCAGTTGATCACGAACACTGAAGCTTTCTTT
CDR3: CASSQLITNTEAFF
D: -
size: -
J: TRBJ1-1
V: TRBV4-1

DNA: TGTGCCAGCAGCTTAGACCGGGGAGGCGTAGAGACCCAGTACTTC
CDR3: CASSLDRGGVETQYF
D: -
size: -
J: TRBJ2-5
V: TRBV7-7

DNA: TGTGCTAGTGGTTCTCCGGGGCAGCCCCAGCATTTT
CDR3: CASGSPGQPQHF
D: -
size: few
J: TRBJ1-5
V: TRBV12-5

DNA: TGTGCCAGCAGTTTAACCCGGCACCTAAATGCCTATGGCTACACCTTC
CDR3: CASSLTRHLNAYGYTF
D: -
size: -
J: TRBJ1-2
V: TRBV27

DNA: TGTGCCAGCAGCCTAACGATGGTGGGGAACACTGAAGCTTTCTTT
CDR3: CASSLTMVGNTEAFF
D: -
size: few
J: TRBJ1-1
V: TRBV7-2

DNA: TGTGCCAGCAGCCTACTAGCGGAATCCTACGAGCAGTACTTC
CDR3: CASSLLAESYEQYF
D: TRBD2
size: few
J: TRBJ2-7
V: TRBV7-8

DNA: TGTGCCAGCAGCCCCTGGACAGGGGTAGGGGAAAAACTGTTTTTT
CDR3: CASSPWTGVGEKLFF
D: TRBD1
size: few
J: TRBJ1-4
V: TRBV11-2

DNA: TGTGCCGCCCGAGGTTCGGGGGGGCCAGAGACCCAGTACTTC
CDR3: CAARGSGGPETQYF
D: TRBD2
size: once
J: TRBJ2-5
V: TRBV27

DNA: TGTGCCAGCTCACCACCACTAGCGGGAGTAGAGACCCAGTACTTC
CDR3: CASSPPLAGVETQYF
D: TRBD2
size: few
J: TRBJ2-5
V: TRBV18

DNA: TGTGCCAGCAGCTTCGGGACTATGGGTGAGACCCAGTACTTC
CDR3: CASSFGTMGETQYF
D: TRBD2
size: many
J: TRBJ2-5
V: TRBV7-2

DNA: TGTGCCAGCAGCATACTCCCCCGCCCGGACACGCAGTATTTT
CDR3: CASSILPRPDTQYF
D: -
size: many
J: TRBJ2-3
V: TRBV7-8

DNA: TGTGCCAGCAGCTTTAGGACTAGCGGGATTCTCGATGAGCAGTTCTTC
CDR3: CASSFRTSGILDEQFF
D: TRBD2
size: few
J: TRBJ2-1
V: TRBV7-2

DNA: TGTGCCAGCAGCCAACTCGACACCATATATTTT
CDR3: CASSQLDTIYF
D: -
size: -
J: TRBJ1-3
V: TRBV12-3/TRBV12-4

DNA: TGTGCCAGCACCCAACGGACAGGGGCCCTTGAAGCTTTCTTT
CDR3: CASTQRTGALEAFF
D: TRBD1
size: -
J: TRBJ1-1
V: TRBV2

DNA: TGTGCCAGCAGTTCATCAGGGAGCTTGGGCACTGAAGCTTTCTTT
CDR3: CASSSSGSLGTEAFF
D: -
size: few
J: TRBJ1-1
V: TRBV6-5

DNA: TGTGCCAGCAGAACAGGGAATTCAGAGCAGTACTTC
CDR3: CASRTGNSEQYF
D: -
size: -
J: TRBJ2-7
V: TRBV28

DNA: TGTGCCAGCAGTGAAGTGGGGGATACAAGCTCCTATAATTCACCCCTCCACTTT
CDR3: CASSEVGDTSSYNSPLHF
D: -
size: few
J: TRBJ1-6
V: TRBV2

DNA: TGTGCCAGCAGCTCCGCCGGGACTACCTATAGCACAGATACGCAGTATTTT
CDR3: CASSSAGTTYSTDTQYF
D: TRBD2
size: -
J: TRBJ2-3
V: TRBV7-2

DNA: TGTGCCAGCAGCCCTCTTGGACAGGGGATAAACGAGCAGTACTTC
CDR3: CASSPLGQGINEQYF
D: TRBD1
size: -
J: TRBJ2-7
V: TRBV6-2/TRBV6-3

DNA: TGCAGTGCTAGAGGAGGTAGTCTACAAGAGACCCAGTACTTC
CDR3: CSARGGSLQETQYF
D: -
size: few
J: TRBJ2-5
V: TRBV20-1

DNA: TGTGCCAGCACGGAAATGACAGGGAACTATGGCTACACCTTC
CDR3: CASTEMTGNYGYTF
D: TRBD1
size: once
J: TRBJ1-2
V: TRBV12-3/TRBV12-4